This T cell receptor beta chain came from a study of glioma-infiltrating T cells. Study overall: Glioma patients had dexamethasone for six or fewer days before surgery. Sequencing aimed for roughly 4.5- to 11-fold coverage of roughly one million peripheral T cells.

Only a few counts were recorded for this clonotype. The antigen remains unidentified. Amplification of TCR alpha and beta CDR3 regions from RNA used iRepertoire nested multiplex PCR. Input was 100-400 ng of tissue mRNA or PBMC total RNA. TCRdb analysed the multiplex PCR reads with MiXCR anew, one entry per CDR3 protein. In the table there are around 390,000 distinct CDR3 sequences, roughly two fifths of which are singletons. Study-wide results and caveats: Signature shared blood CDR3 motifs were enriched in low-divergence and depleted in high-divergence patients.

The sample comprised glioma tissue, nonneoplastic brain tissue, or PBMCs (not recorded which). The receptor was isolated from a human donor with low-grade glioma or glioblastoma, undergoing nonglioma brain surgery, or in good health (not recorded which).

CDR3 coding DNA: TGTGCCAGCACCACCAACCGGGCATCCTCCTCTGGGGCCAACGTCCTGACTTTC. This translates into CASTTNRASSSGANVLTF. The chain carries TRBV28 and TRBJ2-6, with no clear D. The germline V gene encodes CDR1 MDHEN and CDR2 SYDVKM. This CDR3 comprises 18 residues. Trimming pared 7 bases from V and 0 bases from J, leaving 19 bases between.